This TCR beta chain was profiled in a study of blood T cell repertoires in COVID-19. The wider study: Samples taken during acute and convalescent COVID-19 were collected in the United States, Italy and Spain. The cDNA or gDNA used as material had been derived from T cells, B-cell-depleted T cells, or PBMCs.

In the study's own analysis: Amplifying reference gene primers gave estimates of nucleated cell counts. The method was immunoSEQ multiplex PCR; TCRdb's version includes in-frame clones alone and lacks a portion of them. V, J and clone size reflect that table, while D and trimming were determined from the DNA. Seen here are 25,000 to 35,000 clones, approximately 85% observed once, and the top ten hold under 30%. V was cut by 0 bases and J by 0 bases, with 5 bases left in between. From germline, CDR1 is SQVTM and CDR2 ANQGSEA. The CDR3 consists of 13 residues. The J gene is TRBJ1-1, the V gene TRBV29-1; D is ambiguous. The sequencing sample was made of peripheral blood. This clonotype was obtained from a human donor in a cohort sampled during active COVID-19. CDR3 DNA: TGCAGCGTTGAAGAGCGGTTGAACACTGAAGCTTTCTTT. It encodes CSVEERLNTEAFF.